This passage covers 30 T cell receptor beta chains from one sample sequenced in a study of spatial heterogeneity in lung cancer. TCRdb fed the 5' RACE reads into MiXCR, producing one record per CDR3 protein. The sample has about 10,000 distinct CDR3 sequences, roughly 23% seen once; the top ten hold nearly 4%. Time point of the sample: blood at routine non-recurrence follow-up after resection. The source was PBMCs, collected at follow-up. These TCRs come from a female donor with early-stage non-small cell lung cancer.

V is TRBV10-1 and J is TRBJ2-3, with 13 bases identical to TRBD2. The CDR3 spans 17 residues. With 0 bases clipped from V and 4 bases from J, the junction kept 4 bases outside the gene matches. Germline V gene sequence: CDR1 WNHNN, CDR2 SYGVQD (reference sequence). DNA for the CDR3: TGCGCCAGCAGTGAGTCGGGACTAGCGGGAAGCCCAGATACGCAGTATTTT. Encoded protein: CASSESGLAGSPDTQYF.

This clonotype was seen only a few times. V gene TRBV2 combines with J gene TRBJ2-1, with D possibly matching TRBD2 (5 bases). Trimming removed 3 bases at V and 12 bases at J, with 18 bases between. The CDR3 contains 14 residues. Looked up from germline, CDR1 is SNHLY and CDR2 is FYNNEI. The CDR3 sequence is CASSEEELALGQFF. The CDR3, as DNA: TGTGCCAGCAGTGAGGAGGAGCTAGCTTTAGGGCAGTTCTTC.

The rearrangement joins TRBV30 to TRBJ2-7, with 9 nucleotides matching TRBD1. The CDR3 extends over 12 amino acids. Per germline, CDR1 GTSNPN and CDR2 SVGIG (reference sequence). The trim removed 8 bases at V and 0 bases at J, leaving 2 bases unmatched. The chain's CDR3 is CAGTGLSYEQYF. In DNA form, the CDR3 reads TGTGCCGGGACAGGGCTCTCCTACGAGCAGTACTTC. The full variable domain, with the rest looked up from reference TRBV30 and TRBJ2-7, is SQTIHQWPATLVQPVGSPLSLECTVEGTSNPNLYWYRQAAGRGLQLLFYSVGIGQISSEVPQNLSASRPQDRQFILSSKKLLLSDSGFYLCAGTGLSYEQYFGPGTRLTVT.

V is TRBV15 and J is TRBJ2-5, with 10 bases that match TRBD2. The CDR3 extends over 19 amino acids. Trimming at V came to 0 bases and at J to 1 base, leaving 11 bases not matched to a gene. Germline V gene lookup returns CDR1 LNHNV and CDR2 YYDKDF (reference sequence). The CDR3 DNA sequence: TGTGCCACCAGCAGAGATAGGAAGGCTAGCGGGAGCCCCCAAGAGACCCAGTACTTC. Translation gives CATSRDRKASGSPQETQYF. Full variable domain (remainder filled in from reference TRBV15 and TRBJ2-5): DAMVIQNPRYQVTQFGKPVTLSCSQTLNHNVMYWYQQKSSQAPKLLFHYYDKDFNNEADTPDNFQSRRPNTSFCFLDIRSPGLGDTAMYLCATSRDRKASGSPQETQYFGPGTRLLVL.

This clonotype is labeled medium-sized. The rearrangement links TRBV12-3 or TRBV12-4 to TRBJ2-5; possibly TRBD1 for D (5 bases). V was pared by 4 bases and J by 1 base, with 13 bases between. This CDR3 spans 15 amino acids. The DNA for the CDR3 is TGTGCCAGCAGTTCTGGCCAGGGCCCCCAAGAGACCCAGTACTTC. It specifies CASSSGQGPQETQYF.

The genes are TRBV6-2 or TRBV6-3 and TRBJ2-5; no clear D gene. CDR1 is MNHEY and CDR2 is SVGEGT in the germline V gene. CDR3 length equals 14 residues. The V gene lost 0 bases and the J gene lost 2 bases, with 7 bases spanning the gap. CDR3 nucleotide sequence: TGTGCCAGCAGTTACTCGACCTGGCAAGAGACCCAGTACTTC. This translates into CASSYSTWQETQYF.

This clonotype rates as medium-sized. The gene calls are TRBV5-1 and TRBJ2-1, with 11 positions matching TRBD1. The V gene's germline CDR1 is SGHRS and CDR2 YFSETQ. Trimming removed 4 bases from V and 9 bases from J; junction bases left unmatched: 6. The CDR3 runs to 14 residues. The CDR3 loop is CASSPGQGEGEQFF. The CDR3 nucleotides read TGCGCCAGCAGCCCGGGACAGGGGGAAGGTGAGCAGTTCTTC.

This clonotype is medium-sized. This sequence joins TRBV2 and TRBJ2-7, with TRBD1 identical over 11 bases. CDR3 size: 14 residues. Germline V gene data show CDR1 as SNHLY and CDR2 as FYNNEI. V was clipped by 6 bases and J by 3 bases; unmatched bases: 4. CDR3: CASSPGTGGYEQYF. For the CDR3, the DNA is TGTGCCAGCAGCCCCGGGACAGGGGGCTACGAGCAGTACTTC.

The table lists this clonotype with a few counts. V gene TRBV27 combines with J gene TRBJ2-1; 12 bases line up with TRBD2. This CDR3 spans 17 amino acids. Looked up from germline, CDR1 is MNHEY and CDR2 is SMNVEV (reference sequence). The V and J ends lost 6 bases and 5 bases, in that order; junction bases with no gene match: 11. The CDR3 bases are TGTGCCAGCAGATCCTGGACTAGCGGGATCGGCGACAATGAGCAGTTCTTC. It is translated as CASRSWTSGIGDNEQFF.

The chain employs TRBV29-1 and TRBJ2-1, with D unclear. There are 11 residues in the CDR3. Trimming took off 8 bases at V and 4 bases at J, with 9 bases between the two ends. Germline V CDR1 and CDR2: SQVTM, ANQGSEA. CDR3 residues: CSLGEYNEQFF. CDR3 DNA sequence: TGCAGCCTCGGAGAATACAATGAGCAGTTCTTC.

This rearrangement joins TRBV9 to TRBJ2-2, with 8 bases aligning to TRBD1. Germline CDR1 is SGDLS and CDR2 is YYNGEE. This CDR3 spans 15 amino acids. Unmatched junction bases numbered 4, after V lost 0 bases and J lost 6 bases. The CDR3 DNA follows: TGTGCCAGCAGCGTAGAGCAGGGGGCTGCCGGGGAGCTGTTTTTT. It encodes CASSVEQGAAGELFF.

By sample fraction, this clonotype is medium-sized. This sequence joins TRBV10-3 and TRBJ1-5; unclear D gene. Germline values: CDR1 ENHRY, CDR2 SYGVKD. Trimming took off 0 bases at V and 7 bases at J, with 7 bases between the two ends. CDR3 length: 13 amino acids. The CDR3 loop reads CAISESSGQPQHF. In nucleotides, the CDR3 is TGTGCCATCAGTGAGTCGAGTGGACAGCCCCAGCATTTT.

The J gene is TRBJ2-7, the V gene TRBV19, with 11 bases that match TRBD2. The J segment lost 7 bases and the V segment lost 2 bases, leaving 7 bases of the junction unmatched. Germline CDR1 LNHDA, CDR2 SQIVND (reference sequence). The CDR3 length is 15 residues. CDR3 in amino acids: CASSIILAGGGEQYF. CDR3 nucleotide sequence: TGTGCCAGTAGTATAATCCTAGCGGGAGGAGGTGAGCAGTACTTC.

The CDR3 nucleotides are TGCGCCAGCAGCCAGACTGGGGACTTCACCTTAACCTCCTACGAGCAGTACTTC. Translated, it gives CASSQTGDFTLTSYEQYF. The rearrangement links TRBV4-1 to TRBJ2-7; D is perhaps TRBD2 (6 bases). Germline CDR1 MGHRA, CDR2 YSYEKL. V was pared by 3 bases and J by 0 bases, with 21 bases between. The length of the CDR3 is 18 residues.

This CDR3 is CASSRRLGFEQFF. CDR3 bases: TGTGCCAGCAGCCGACGACTAGGTTTTGAGCAGTTCTTC. The J gene is TRBJ2-1, the V gene TRBV7-2; TRBD2 might be the D (6 bases). The germline V gene has CDR1 SGHTA and CDR2 FQGNSA. The CDR3 extends over 13 amino acids. V lost 5 bases to trimming and J lost 9 bases, with 14 bases between them.

This clonotype is labeled as medium-sized. V and J are TRBV4-3 and TRBJ2-7, with 7 bases fitting TRBD1. Germline-derived CDR1 and CDR2 are LGHNA and YSLEER. The CDR3 sequence is 13 residues long. The junction had 4 bases not matched to a gene; V was cut back by 4 bases and J by 4 bases. CDR3 amino acids: CASSPQTGYEQYF. Here the CDR3 DNA reads TGCGCCAGCAGCCCGCAGACAGGGTACGAGCAGTACTTC.

In its sample, this clonotype was seen a few times. The chain couples TRBV29-1 to TRBJ2-5, with 7 bases aligning to TRBD1. The V segment lost 7 bases and the J segment 1 base; nucleotides outside the gene matches: 3. The CDR3 has 12 amino acids. Per the germline V gene, CDR1 is SQVTM and CDR2 is ANQGSEA. CDR3 residues: CSGGQIQETQYF. CDR3 nucleotide sequence: TGCAGCGGGGGACAGATCCAAGAGACCCAGTACTTC.

This clonotype has just a few counts. The V gene is TRBV18, the J gene TRBJ2-2, with 10 nucleotides matching TRBD1. The V gene's germline CDR1 is KGHSH and CDR2 LQKENI. CDR3 size: 18 residues. V lost 2 bases to trimming and J lost 4 bases; unmatched junction nucleotides: 10. Here the CDR3 DNA reads TGTGCCAGCTCACCAGTGACAGGGGGCGCCGGTGGCACCGGGGAGCTGTTTTTT. Amino acid sequence: CASSPVTGGAGGTGELFF.

The chain has TRBV12-3 or TRBV12-4 and TRBJ2-7; 9 nucleotides match TRBD2. V lost 7 bases, J lost 7 bases, and 11 bases stayed unmatched. The CDR3 spans 14 residues. The CDR3 DNA reads TGTGCCAGCACCACGGGACTAGCTGGGGGGGAGCAGTACTTC. Protein: CASTTGLAGGEQYF.

In its sample, this clonotype is medium-sized (0.01 to 0.1%). V gene TRBV6-5 combines with J gene TRBJ1-6; D remains ambiguous. This CDR3 is 15 amino acids long. Germline assignment: CDR1 MNHEY and CDR2 SVGAGI. V dropped 4 bases and J dropped 3 bases, with 10 bases sitting between them. The CDR3 loop is CASSSQVLYNSPLHF. The CDR3 DNA reads TGTGCCAGCAGTTCCCAGGTCCTCTATAATTCACCCCTCCACTTT.

The rearrangement links TRBV7-2 to TRBJ1-5; 10 bases fit TRBD1. Looked up from germline, CDR1 is SGHTA and CDR2 is FQGNSA. This CDR3 contains 15 residues. The ends lost 5 bases at V and 6 bases at J; junction bases unmatched: 7. The CDR3 DNA sequence: TGTGCCAGCAGCGCTGGACAGGGGGTGGTTCAGCCCCAGCATTTT. Protein product: CASSAGQGVVQPQHF.

Notes on this clonotype: Relative to the germline gene, one junction end is altered; a read error may explain this. The chain carries TRBV6-1 and TRBJ2-1; 12 bases are a match to TRBD2. CDR3 length equals 15 residues. Germline CDR1 MNHNS, CDR2 SASEGT. CDR3 coding DNA: TGTGCCAGCAGAGAAGGACTAGCGGGAAGGATTGAGCAGTTCTTC. Protein: CASREGLAGRIEQFF.

This clonotype is medium-sized (0.01 to 0.1%) in the sample. This chain joins TRBV19 and TRBJ1-1, with D possibly matching TRBD1 (5 bases). V was clipped by 11 bases and J by 3 bases, with 19 bases between them. Germline values: CDR1 LNHDA, CDR2 SQIVND (reference sequence). The CDR3 runs to 14 residues. DNA for the CDR3: TGTGCCGCTCGGCAGGGTCGGGGAGACACTGAAGCTTTCTTT. Its protein is CAARQGRGDTEAFF.

A word on this clonotype: Germline is not matched at one junction end, which may reflect a read error. The rearrangement joins TRBV18 to TRBJ1-2; D remains ambiguous. Germline CDR1 is KGHSH and CDR2 is LQKENI. The length of the CDR3 is 15 residues. CDR3 sequence (DNA): TGTGCCAGCTCACCACCGGGAGGGAGTGACTATAGCTACACCTTC. It specifies CASSPPGGSDYSYTF.

This clonotype has only a few counts. The rearrangement links TRBV20-1 to TRBJ2-6; no clear D gene. The CDR3 length is 15 residues. Trimming stripped 0 bases from V and 0 bases from J, with 6 bases between. Germline CDR1 and CDR2: DFQATT and SNEGSKA (reference sequence). The CDR3 nucleotides are TGCAGTGCTAGAGAGGATGGCTCTGGGGCCAACGTCCTGACTTTC. Amino acid sequence: CSAREDGSGANVLTF.

CDR3 nucleotide sequence: TGTGCCAGCAGCACCCGACTAGCGGGATTTGACGAGCAGTACTTC. Amino acids: CASSTRLAGFDEQYF. The V call is TRBV7-8, the J call TRBJ2-7; 11 positions agree with TRBD2. Germline V CDR1 and CDR2: SGHVS, FQNEAQ. V was pared by 5 bases and J by 5 bases, with 8 bases of the junction left unmatched. The CDR3 length is 15 residues.

This chain connects TRBV6-2 or TRBV6-3 to TRBJ2-7; 11 nucleotides match TRBD1. The J segment lost 5 bases and the V segment lost 6 bases, leaving 6 bases of the junction unmatched. Germline V lookup: CDR1 MNHEY, CDR2 SVGEGT. The CDR3 is made up of 14 amino acids. The CDR3 sequence: CASRSGTGGNEQYF. The CDR3 nucleotides read TGTGCCAGCAGATCCGGGACAGGGGGTAACGAGCAGTACTTC.

This sequence joins TRBV5-1 and TRBJ2-1; 9 bases fit TRBD1. The CDR3 has 16 amino acids. The germline V gene has CDR1 SGHRS and CDR2 YFSETQ. With 0 bases clipped from V and 5 bases from J, the junction kept 6 bases outside the gene matches. This CDR3 is CASSLAPGQGNNEQFF. CDR3 DNA sequence: TGCGCCAGCAGCTTGGCGCCGGGACAGGGTAACAATGAGCAGTTCTTC.

The rearrangement uses TRBV10-2 and TRBJ2-2, with D possibly matching TRBD2 (5 bases). The germline CDR1 and CDR2 sequences are WSHSY and SAAADI. The V and J ends lost 6 bases and 4 bases respectively, with 18 bases between them. The CDR3 totals 16 residues. The chain's CDR3 is CASRALTTPTTGELFF. CDR3 DNA sequence: TGCGCCAGCAGAGCCCTGACTACCCCGACCACCGGGGAGCTGTTTTTT.

The chain links TRBV5-6 to TRBJ2-5, with D possibly TRBD1 on 6 matching bases. CDR1 is SGHDT and CDR2 is YYEEEE in the germline V gene. The length of the CDR3 is 15 residues. The germline V and J ends were trimmed by 2 bases and 5 bases, with 16 bases remaining between them. As DNA, the CDR3 is TGTGCCAGCAGCTTCTCGGTGGGGGCTGGGGAGACCCAGTACTTC. Amino acid sequence: CASSFSVGAGETQYF.